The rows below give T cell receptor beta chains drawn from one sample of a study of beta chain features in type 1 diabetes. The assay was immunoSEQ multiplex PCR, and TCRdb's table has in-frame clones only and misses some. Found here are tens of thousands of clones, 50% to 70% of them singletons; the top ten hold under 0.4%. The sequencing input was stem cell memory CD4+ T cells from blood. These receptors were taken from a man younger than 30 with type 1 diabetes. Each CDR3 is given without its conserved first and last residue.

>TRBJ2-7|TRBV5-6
ASDTPGGQPNSYEQY
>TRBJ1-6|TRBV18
ASSGTGWNSPLH
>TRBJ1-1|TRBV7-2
ASSLVAPGREAF
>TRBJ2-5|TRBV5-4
ASSSVGGQGETQY
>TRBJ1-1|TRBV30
AWSRLLNTEAF
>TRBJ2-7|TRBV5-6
ASGEDRSYEQY
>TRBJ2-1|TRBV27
ASSLMLGRDYNEQF
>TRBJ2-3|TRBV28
ASSLRGTSADTQY
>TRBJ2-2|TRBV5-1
ASSSTSGMNSGGELF
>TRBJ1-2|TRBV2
ASRDRNYGYT
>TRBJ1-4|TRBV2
ASGVGQGWVDEKLF
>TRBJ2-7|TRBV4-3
ASSPKGAQTGATYEQY
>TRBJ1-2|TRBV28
ASSVRYGYT
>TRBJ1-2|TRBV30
AWRGYRVTT
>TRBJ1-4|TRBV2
ASSEAAEKEKLF
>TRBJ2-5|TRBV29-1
SVVQGAGETQY
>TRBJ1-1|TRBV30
AWSAMGHLNTEAF
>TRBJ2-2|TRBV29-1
SVQLRERTGELF
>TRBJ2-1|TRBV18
ASSPYQGGSNEQF
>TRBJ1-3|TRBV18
ASSPGSYGAQNTIY
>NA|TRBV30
AWSVHQSSEQY
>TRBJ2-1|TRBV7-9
ASVLQGTDEQF
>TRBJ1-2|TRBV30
AWTDYYGYT
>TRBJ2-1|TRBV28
ASTRAGRLYNEQF